The 12 T cell receptor beta chains presented below share a single source sample, sequenced in a study of T-cell reconstitution after alpha-beta-depleted transplantation in children. It was with unique molecular identifiers that the TCRbeta library was prepared. TCRdb used MiXCR to reprocess the PCR reads, holding one entry per CDR3 protein. The table has more than 200,000 distinct CDR3 sequences, approximately 15% seen once; the top ten hold roughly two fifths. The source was PBMCs, mostly from graft donor cells, collected 360 days after TCRalphabeta/CD19-depleted stem cell transplant. The receptors were sampled from a male patient aged 2-10 years who had a stem cell transplant for acute lymphoblastic leukemia, so the T cells may come from the graft donor.

This clonotype was counted a few times. The rearrangement joins TRBV4-2 to TRBJ2-1; 12 positions match TRBD2. CDR1 is LGHNA, CDR2 YNFKEQ, per germline. The CDR3 totals 19 residues. The V segment lost 1 base and the J segment 0 bases; nucleotides outside the gene matches: 7. The CDR3 nucleotides are TGTGCCAGCAGCCAAGGGACTAGCGGGGAAGCTAGCTCCTACAATGAGCAGTTCTTC. Translated, it gives CASSQGTSGEASSYNEQFF.

This chain joins TRBV5-5 and TRBJ2-7; the match to TRBD2 covers 9 bases. Germline V lookup: CDR1 SGHKS, CDR2 YYEKEE (reference sequence). The CDR3 is 17 amino acids. J lost 0 bases, V lost 0 bases, and 7 bases had no gene match. The CDR3 coding sequence is TGTGCCAGCAGCTTGGGACTAGCGGCAGACCCCTCCTACGAGCAGTACTTC. The encoded protein is CASSLGLAADPSYEQYF.

This chain joins TRBV5-1 and TRBJ1-4; 9 bases align to TRBD1. From germline, CDR1 is SGHRS and CDR2 YFSETQ. The CDR3 is made up of 15 amino acids. J gave up 5 bases and V 0 bases, and 2 bases lay outside the gene matches. The CDR3 region is CASSLEGTGNEKLFF. The CDR3 bases are TGCGCCAGCAGCTTGGAGGGGACAGGGAATGAAAAACTGTTTTTT.

This clonotype was seen only a few times. The chain employs TRBV27 and TRBJ2-7, with TRBD2 as a possible D gene (6 bases). The V end was cut by 1 base, the J end by 5 bases, with 18 bases between. CDR3 size: 16 residues. Germline CDR1 and CDR2: MNHEY and SMNVEV (reference sequence). The CDR3 DNA reads TGTGCCAGCAGTTTATTCCTTGGGGGGAGTGTCAACGAGCAGTACTTC. The encoded protein is CASSLFLGGSVNEQYF.

This clonotype was seen a few times. The chain has TRBV10-3 and TRBJ1-4; no definite D call. This CDR3 is built from 15 residues. Trimming stripped 2 bases from V and 0 bases from J, with 7 bases between. The germline CDR1 and CDR2 sequences are ENHRY and SYGVKD. Here the CDR3 reads CAISEGFATNEKLFF. CDR3 nucleotides: TGTGCCATCAGTGAGGGGTTTGCAACTAATGAAAAACTGTTTTTT.

There are a few counts of this clonotype. The rearrangement uses TRBV7-6 and TRBJ2-5; D might be TRBD1 (5 bases). The CDR3 has 14 amino acids. Germline loops: CDR1 SGHVS, CDR2 FNYEAQ. V was pared by 4 bases and J by 3 bases, with 12 bases between. The CDR3 region has the DNA TGTGCCAGCAGCTCGTGGGGCGTCAAAGAGACCCAGTACTTC. The encoded protein is CASSSWGVKETQYF.

This clonotype was detected many times. The chain carries TRBV7-2 and TRBJ2-2; 10 positions match TRBD1. Per germline, CDR1 SGHTA and CDR2 FQGNSA. V lost 7 bases and J lost 5; bases outside the gene matches: 4. The CDR3 consists of 14 residues. The CDR3 sequence: CASTRQGATGELFF. The CDR3 DNA reads as TGTGCCAGCACTCGACAGGGGGCTACCGGGGAGCTGTTTTTT. The whole variable domain, filled in from reference TRBV7-2 and TRBJ2-2, reads GAGVSQSPSNKVTEKGKDVELRCDPISGHTALYWYRQSLGQGLEFLIYFQGNSAPDKSGLPSDRFSAERTGGSVSTLTIQRTQQEDSAVYLCASTRQGATGELFFGEGSRLTVL.

This clonotype was counted ten times or more. The chain has TRBV12-3 or TRBV12-4 and TRBJ2-3, with D tentatively TRBD1 (5 bases). V lost 7 bases and J lost 6, with 14 bases in between. The CDR3 is 13 residues long. The CDR3, as DNA: TGTGCCAGCAAAGCCAGGGTCCACGATACGCAGTATTTT. Translated: CASKARVHDTQYF.

The sample holds a few counts of this clonotype. V gene TRBV20-1 combines with J gene TRBJ2-2; possibly TRBD2 for D (5 bases). CDR1 is DFQATT and CDR2 is SNEGSKA in the germline V gene (reference sequence). V lost 1 base and J 6 bases, leaving 9 bases between the germline ends. This CDR3 contains 13 residues. CDR3 bases: TGCAGTGCTAGAGGACCTAGCCCCGGGGAGCTGTTTTTT. Protein: CSARGPSPGELFF.

There are a few counts of this clonotype. The gene calls are TRBV10-3 and TRBJ2-7, with D possibly called TRBD1 or TRBD2 (5 bases each). V was cut by 0 bases and J by 6 bases, with 12 bases left in between. Germline V gene sequence: CDR1 ENHRY, CDR2 SYGVKD. The CDR3 loop spans 14 amino acids. The CDR3 is CAISESFGDGEQYF. In nucleotides, the CDR3 is TGTGCCATCAGTGAGTCGTTTGGGGACGGCGAGCAGTACTTC.

This clonotype appeared many times. The chain has TRBV7-2 and TRBJ2-7, with 9 positions matching TRBD1. V lost 5 bases and J lost 7; bases outside the gene matches: 6. The CDR3 runs 13 residues. Germline CDR1 is SGHTA and CDR2 is FQGNSA. The DNA for the CDR3 is TGTGCCAGCAGCCCTGGACAGGGGAGAGAGCAGTACTTC. Translation gives CASSPGQGREQYF.

This chain connects TRBV4-3 to TRBJ1-6; D gene uncertain. V was trimmed by 0 bases and J by 7 bases, leaving 13 bases between them. CDR1 and CDR2 (germline): LGHNA, YSLEER. The CDR3 is made up of 16 amino acids. In DNA form, the CDR3 reads TGCGCCAGCAGCCAAGAGAGTGGCCAGCGGAATTCACCCCTCCACTTT. Its translation: CASSQESGQRNSPLHF.